This entry is about one T cell receptor beta chain. V gave up 5 bases and J gave up 0 bases, with 14 bases separating them. Germline CDR1 and CDR2: MNHEY and SMNVEV (reference sequence). The CDR3 has 15 residues. The authors ran a second PCR of about 6 to 11 cycles using a sample-barcoded 5' primer and a J-beta primer mix. Each CDR3 protein is one row after TCRdb ran MiXCR on the 5' RACE reads. The table lists around 800,000 distinct CDR3 sequences, less than 70% of them singletons. This entry belongs to a study of blood T cells in healthy people across ages. The sequencing input was blood. The sequence derives from a man aged 80 or over in good health. The V gene is TRBV27, the J gene TRBJ2-7, with a possible D match to TRBD1 (6 bases). For the CDR3, the DNA is TGTGCCAGCAGTCCCAGGGGAGCTGCCTCCTACGAGCAGTACTTC. It specifies CASSPRGAASYEQYF.